Listed below are T cell receptor beta chains from one sample, sequenced in a study of blood T cell repertoires in COVID-19. The protocol was immunoSEQ multiplex PCR, while the TCRdb copy is restricted to in-frame clones and leaves out a portion. The sample has some 240,000 clones; 70% to 90% are singletons. The material sequenced was peripheral blood. The source is a woman between 65 and 79 years old with COVID-19, enrolled during active disease. CDR3s include the opening cysteine and the closing phenylalanine or tryptophan. D genes are given only for firm matches. Only some rows state a clone size, as once, few, many or a class for expanded clones.

v_gene	abundance	d_gene	j_gene	CDR3nt	CDR3aa
TRBV5-1	NA	TRBD2	TRBJ2-5	TGCGCCAGCAGCTTGTTCTATGGGATGCTAGCGGGGGAACAAGAGACCCAGTACTTC	CASSLFYGMLAGEQETQYF
TRBV9	NA	NA	TRBJ2-7	TGTGCCAGCAGCGTATCGACAGATACCTACGAGCAGTACTTC	CASSVSTDTYEQYF
TRBV5-5	NA	TRBD1	TRBJ1-4	TGTGCCAGCAGCTGGGGACAGGGTGTTAATGAAAAACTGTTTTTT	CASSWGQGVNEKLFF
TRBV14	NA	TRBD1	TRBJ2-7	TGTGCCAGCAGCCAGCTACGCCGGGGACAGCTCTACGAGCAGTACTTC	CASSQLRRGQLYEQYF
TRBV29-1	NA	TRBD1	TRBJ2-1	TGCTTGGCCGGGGCAGACAGGGAACATGAGCAGTTCTTC	CLAGADREHEQFF
TRBV27	NA	NA	TRBJ1-6	TGTGCCAGCAGTTTGACGGGAGGATCACCCCTCCACTTT	CASSLTGGSPLHF
TRBV9	NA	TRBD2	TRBJ2-2	TGTGCCAGCAGCGTAGAGGGGCTAGCGGCCACCGGGGAGCTGTTTTTT	CASSVEGLAATGELFF
TRBV30	NA	TRBD1	TRBJ1-6	TGTGCCTACAGGGGATCCTATAATTCACCCCTCCACTTT	CAYRGSYNSPLHF
TRBV6-2/TRBV6-3	NA	TRBD1	TRBJ1-1	TGTGCCAGCAGTTCCCCGACAGGGAGCGGCACTAACACTGAAGCTTTCTTT	CASSSPTGSGTNTEAFF
TRBV6-5	NA	NA	TRBJ1-2	TGTGCCAGCAGCCCGGGGTCCTATGGCTACACCTTC	CASSPGSYGYTF
TRBV2	NA	TRBD1	TRBJ2-7	TGTGCCAGCAGTGGACAGGGGGCGCCCTACGAGCAGTACTTC	CASSGQGAPYEQYF
TRBV3-1/TRBV3-2	few	TRBD2	TRBJ2-1	TGTGCCAGCAGCCAAGACTCTAGCGGGAATGCCCCTTACAATGAGCAGTTCTTC	CASSQDSSGNAPYNEQFF
TRBV27	NA	TRBD2	TRBJ2-1	TGTGCCAGCAGTGATTTTCCGACTAGCGGGAGTAGCAATGAGCAGTTCTTC	CASSDFPTSGSSNEQFF
TRBV3-1/TRBV3-2	NA	TRBD1	TRBJ1-6	TGTGCCAGCAGCCAAGGGGGGACAGGGCTCTGGTCACCCCTCCACTTT	CASSQGGTGLWSPLHF
TRBV9	NA	NA	TRBJ1-3	TGTGCCAGCAGTACAGGTCCATGGGACACCATATATTTT	CASSTGPWDTIYF
TRBV19	NA	TRBD1	TRBJ1-5	TGTGCCAGTACGCGGCAGGGGGCTAGACAGCCCCAGCATTTT	CASTRQGARQPQHF
TRBV4-3	NA	TRBD1	TRBJ1-2	TGCGCCAGCAGCCAAAACGGTCGGACAGGGGATGGCTACACCTTC	CASSQNGRTGDGYTF
TRBV27	NA	NA	TRBJ2-7	TGTGCCAGCAGTACGAGAACAGGGTCCTCCTACGAGCAGTACTTC	CASSTRTGSSYEQYF
TRBV7-9	NA	NA	TRBJ1-2	TGTGCCAGCAGCTTAGAACTAGGGCGGGATGGCTACACCTTC	CASSLELGRDGYTF
TRBV27	NA	NA	TRBJ2-7	TGTGCCAGCAGCAAGAACAGGGGAGGCGGGGAGCAGTACTTC	CASSKNRGGGEQYF
TRBV9	NA	TRBD2	TRBJ2-1	TGTGCCAGCAGCGCTAGCGGGGGGGCCTTCAATGAGCAGTTCTTC	CASSASGGAFNEQFF
TRBV2	NA	NA	TRBJ1-2	TGTGCCAGCAGTGAAAGGAAAGGGAGGGGCTACACCTTC	CASSERKGRGYTF
TRBV18	NA	TRBD1	TRBJ1-1	TGTGCCAGCTCACCACAGCCGGGACAGGGATGGACGAACACTGAAGCTTTCTTT	CASSPQPGQGWTNTEAFF
TRBV7-9	once	TRBD1	TRBJ2-3	TGTGCCAGCAGCCATTTCAGGGGGCAATGGGAAGATACGCAGTATTTT	CASSHFRGQWEDTQYF
TRBV6-5	NA	NA	TRBJ1-1	TGTGCCAGCAGCGGGGTGTGGAACACTGAAGCTTTCTTT	CASSGVWNTEAFF
TRBV6-8	NA	TRBD2	TRBJ2-1	TGTGCCAGCAGTGGGCCAGCGGGGGACAATGAGCAGTTCTTC	CASSGPAGDNEQFF
TRBV12-3/TRBV12-4	NA	NA	TRBJ1-3	TGTGCCAGCAGCATACTAGGAAACACCATATATTTT	CASSILGNTIYF
TRBV5-1	NA	TRBD1	TRBJ1-2	TGCGCCAGCAGCTTTCTACCCCCGGGACAGGGGGAGGATGGCTACACCTTC	CASSFLPPGQGEDGYTF
TRBV2	NA	NA	TRBJ1-4	TGTGCCAGCAGTGTGACACCCGCAACTAATGAAAAACTGTTTTTT	CASSVTPATNEKLFF
TRBV5-5	NA	TRBD1	TRBJ2-7	TGTGCCAGCAGCCTCCGGGACAGCCGCTCCTACGAGCAGTACTTC	CASSLRDSRSYEQYF
TRBV5-1	NA	TRBD2	TRBJ2-1	TGCGCCAGCAGCTCGGAGCGGGGGTACAATGAGCAGTTCTTC	CASSSERGYNEQFF
TRBV5-1	NA	NA	TRBJ2-2	TGCGCCAGCAGCTTGTTTGAACAGGTGGGATTCGGGGAGCTGTTTTTT	CASSLFEQVGFGELFF
TRBV28	NA	TRBD1	TRBJ2-7	TGTGCCAGCACTCTATTCCGGGACAGGGGGCGGGGAGAGCAGTACTTC	CASTLFRDRGRGEQYF
TRBV7-2	NA	NA	TRBJ1-3	TGTGCCAGCAGCGTGGACGTCGCAGGGGTTGGAAACACCATATATTTT	CASSVDVAGVGNTIYF
TRBV7-8	NA	TRBD2	TRBJ2-7	TGTGCCAGCAGCTTAGCACGAGCTAGCGGGAGTAAAGACGAGCAGTACTTC	CASSLARASGSKDEQYF
TRBV5-8	NA	NA	TRBJ2-5	TGTGCCAGCAGCCCCCGGGAGTGGCAAGAGACCCAGTACTTC	CASSPREWQETQYF
TRBV7-8	NA	NA	TRBJ1-1	TGTGCCAGCAGCTTAGGGGTAGGGGGAACTGAAGCTTTCTTT	CASSLGVGGTEAFF
TRBV7-2	once	NA	TRBJ2-3	TGTGCCAGCAGCTTTCGGGTCGGCGGCCCGGAGGGTACGCAGTATTTT	CASSFRVGGPEGTQYF
TRBV12-3/TRBV12-4	few	NA	TRBJ1-2	TGTGCCAGCAGTGGGGCCCACTATGGCTACACCTTC	CASSGAHYGYTF
TRBV30	NA	NA	TRBJ1-1	TGTGCCTGGGTGTCTCACTATGGGAGGAAAGCTTTCTTT	CAWVSHYGRKAFF